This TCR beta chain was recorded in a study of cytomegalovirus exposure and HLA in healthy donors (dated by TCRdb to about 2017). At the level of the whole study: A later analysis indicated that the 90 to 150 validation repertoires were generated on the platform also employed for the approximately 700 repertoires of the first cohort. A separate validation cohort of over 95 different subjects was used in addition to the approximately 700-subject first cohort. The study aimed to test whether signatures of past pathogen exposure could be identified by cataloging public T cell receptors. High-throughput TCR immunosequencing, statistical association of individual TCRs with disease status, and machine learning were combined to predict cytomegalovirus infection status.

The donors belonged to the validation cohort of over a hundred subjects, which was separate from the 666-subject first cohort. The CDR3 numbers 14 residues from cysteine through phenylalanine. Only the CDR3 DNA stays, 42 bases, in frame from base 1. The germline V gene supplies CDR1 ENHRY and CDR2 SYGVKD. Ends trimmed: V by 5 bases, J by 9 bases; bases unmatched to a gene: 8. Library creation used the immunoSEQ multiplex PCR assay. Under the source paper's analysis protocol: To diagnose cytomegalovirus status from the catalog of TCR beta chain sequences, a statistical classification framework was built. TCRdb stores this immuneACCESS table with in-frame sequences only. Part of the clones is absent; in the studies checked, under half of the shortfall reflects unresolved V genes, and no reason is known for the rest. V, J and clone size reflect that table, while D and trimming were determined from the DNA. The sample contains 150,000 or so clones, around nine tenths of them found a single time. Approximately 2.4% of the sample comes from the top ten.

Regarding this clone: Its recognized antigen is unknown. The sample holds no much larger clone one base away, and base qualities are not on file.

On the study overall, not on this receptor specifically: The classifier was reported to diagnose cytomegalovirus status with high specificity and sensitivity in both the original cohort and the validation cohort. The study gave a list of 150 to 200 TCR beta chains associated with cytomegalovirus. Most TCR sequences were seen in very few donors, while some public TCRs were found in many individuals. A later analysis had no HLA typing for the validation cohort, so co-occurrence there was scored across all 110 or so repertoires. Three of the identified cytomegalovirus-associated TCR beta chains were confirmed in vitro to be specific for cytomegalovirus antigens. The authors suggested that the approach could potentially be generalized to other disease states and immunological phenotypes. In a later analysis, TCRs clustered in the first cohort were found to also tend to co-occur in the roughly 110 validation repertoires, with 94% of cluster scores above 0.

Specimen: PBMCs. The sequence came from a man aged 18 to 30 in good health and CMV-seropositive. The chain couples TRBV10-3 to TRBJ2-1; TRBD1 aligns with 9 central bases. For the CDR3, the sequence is CAISPGQGSGEQFF. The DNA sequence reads TGTGCCATCAGTCCGGGACAGGGTAGCGGTGAGCAGTTCTTC.